This TCR beta chain was sequenced during a study of CD8 T cells in Susac syndrome. CD8+ and CD4+ T cells taken from blood had their TCR beta sequenced. V lost 4 bases to trimming and J lost 2 bases, with 18 bases between them. CDR3 size: 17 residues. With random hexamers, reverse transcription was performed on roughly 0.5 to 1 ug of RNA. TCRdb used MiXCR to reprocess the immunoSEQ multiplex PCR reads, holding one entry per CDR3 protein. The data show 200,000 or so distinct CDR3 sequences, 90% to 95% seen once. The sequence derives from a human donor with multiple sclerosis. The chain is built from TRBV23-1 and TRBJ2-1; no definite D call. TRBV23-1 is an ORF; its function is uncertain. The specimen was CD4+ T cells from PBMCs. The CDR3: CASSRPDNPNPYNEQFF. DNA of the CDR3: TGCGCCAGCAGTCGACCAGACAACCCGAACCCCTACAATGAGCAGTTCTTC.